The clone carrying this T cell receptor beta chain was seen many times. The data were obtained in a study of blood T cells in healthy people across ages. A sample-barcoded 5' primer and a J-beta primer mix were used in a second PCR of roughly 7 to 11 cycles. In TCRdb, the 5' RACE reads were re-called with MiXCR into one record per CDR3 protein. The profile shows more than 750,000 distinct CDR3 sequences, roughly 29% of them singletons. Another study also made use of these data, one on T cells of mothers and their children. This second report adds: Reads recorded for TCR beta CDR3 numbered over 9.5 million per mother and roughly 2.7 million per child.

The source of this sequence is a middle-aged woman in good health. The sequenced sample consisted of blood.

The CDR3 DNA reads TGCAGTGCTAGAGGAGCTAGCGGGGATAGGTATGAGCAGTTCTTC. Translation gives CSARGASGDRYEQFF. The chain has TRBV20-1 and TRBJ2-1; TRBD2 aligns across 9 bases. CDR1 is DFQATT and CDR2 is SNEGSKA in the germline V gene (reference sequence). This CDR3 has 15 amino acids. The trim removed 1 base at V and 8 bases at J, leaving 9 bases unmatched.